A selection of T cell receptor beta chains follows, all from one sample in a study of shared clonotypes between healthy human individuals. TCRdb keeps only in-frame clones here, not all; method: immunoSEQ multiplex PCR. Here the sample spans 800,000 to 1,200,000 clones, roughly 74% being singletons. The sequenced sample was memory CD4+ T cells from PBMCs. The receptor set was obtained from a young man in good health. Some clones in this sample may be carry-over from other donors' samples. Both conserved end residues are part of each CDR3.

V	J	CDR3
TRBV5-1	TRBJ2-1	CASGLQAAYNEQFF
TRBV30	TRBJ2-5	CAWASSGAQYF
TRBV4-3	TRBJ2-5	CASSQADRYQETQYF
TRBV19	TRBJ2-7	CASSIAAEQYF
TRBV28	TRBJ2-1	CASVLGGAYNEQFF
TRBV7-8	TRBJ2-5	CASSLDGRGGETQYF
TRBV5-1	TRBJ1-2	CASSFGTGGRMGYTF
TRBV7-2	TRBJ2-3	CASSLAGGGGDTQYF
TRBV19	TRBJ1-2	CASSIRRGPGYTF
TRBV10-1	TRBJ1-1	CASSAKDRMNTEAFF
TRBV7-9	TRBJ1-5	CASSWSHQPQHF
TRBV7-2	TRBJ1-2	CASSLWSGNYGYTF
TRBV6-1	TRBJ1-1	CASSGLLMNTEAFF
TRBV28	TRBJ2-3	CAARLVTGGTDTQYF
TRBV7-9	TRBJ1-6	CASSHDNSPLHF
TRBV27	TRBJ1-3	CASLQIGGATGNTIYF
TRBV11-3	TRBJ2-3	CASSLVGSIGTDTQYF
TRBV7-3	TRBJ2-2	CASSEDRGELFF
TRBV7-2	TRBJ1-3	CASSLGGVGNTIYF
TRBV11-2	TRBJ1-1	CASSFQVNTEAFF
TRBV5-1	TRBJ2-3	CASSLAGTTDTQYF
TRBV19	TRBJ2-6	CASGTESSGANVLTF
TRBV6-1	TRBJ1-2	CASSESGGSPRYGYTF
TRBV2	TRBJ2-7	CASSEGAGANEQYF
TRBV5-1	TRBJ2-1	CASSLRGASPPGNEQFF
TRBV28	TRBJ1-2	CASRGEGHHYGYTF
TRBV7-2	TRBJ1-1	CASSLMPLNTEAFF
TRBV27	TRBJ1-1	CASRNTGSEAFF
TRBV19	TRBJ1-1	CASSIVSGGWTEAFF
TRBV29-1	TRBJ2-6	CSVSNLPRAGANVLTF
TRBV28	TRBJ1-4	CASSLFPSKIATNEKLFF
TRBV7-2	TRBJ2-5	CASSLGLARETQYF
TRBV2	TRBJ2-7	CARGQGSGEQYF
TRBV28	TRBJ2-3	CASTLGKGSTGMSTQYF
TRBV18	TRBJ2-5	CASSPGEGGRFQETQYF
TRBV7-9	TRBJ1-4	CASTQGAGVNEKLFF
TRBV18	TRBJ1-2	CASSETGEVSGYTF
TRBV7-2	TRBJ2-5	CASSLGLAQETQYF
TRBV28	TRBJ1-2	CASAPSQFYGYTF
TRBV30	TRBJ2-3	CAWSYGGGSADTQYF
TRBV18	TRBJ1-1	CASSQHQNEDTEAFF
TRBV28	TRBJ2-5	CASRPLGLAEETQYF